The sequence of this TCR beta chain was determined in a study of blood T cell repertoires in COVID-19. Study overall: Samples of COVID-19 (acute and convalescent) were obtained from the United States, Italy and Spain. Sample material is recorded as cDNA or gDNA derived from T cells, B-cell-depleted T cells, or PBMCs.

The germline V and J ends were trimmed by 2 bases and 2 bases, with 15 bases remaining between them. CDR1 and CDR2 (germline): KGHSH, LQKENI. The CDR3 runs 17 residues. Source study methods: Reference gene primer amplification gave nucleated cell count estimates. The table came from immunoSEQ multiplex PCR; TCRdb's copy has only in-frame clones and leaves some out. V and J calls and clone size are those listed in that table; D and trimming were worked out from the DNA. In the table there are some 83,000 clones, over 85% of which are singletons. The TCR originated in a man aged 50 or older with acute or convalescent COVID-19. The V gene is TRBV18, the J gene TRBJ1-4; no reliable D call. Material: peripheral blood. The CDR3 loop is CASSPLFSMGTNEKLFF. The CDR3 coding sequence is TGTGCCAGCTCACCATTGTTCAGTATGGGCACTAATGAAAAACTGTTTTTT. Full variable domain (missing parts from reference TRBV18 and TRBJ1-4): NAGVMQNPRHLVRRRGQEARLRCSPMKGHSHVYWYRQLPEEGLKFMVYLQKENIIDESGMPKERFSAEFPKEGPSILRIQQVVRGDSAAYFCASSPLFSMGTNEKLFFGSGTQLSVL.